The 23 T cell receptor beta chains reported below all come from one sample, sequenced in a study of spatial heterogeneity in lung cancer. General observations from the study: Expanded intratumoral alpha and beta TCR counts tracked tumor mutation counts.

No antigen has been assigned to these receptors. TCRdb passed the 5' RACE reads through MiXCR, listing each CDR3 protein once. The table records more than 3,000 distinct CDR3 sequences, 15% to 20% of them present only once. Time point meaning: sample taken at primary tumor resection. Here the sequenced sample was lung tumor tissue, taken at surgery. The origin of the receptors is a male donor with early-stage non-small cell lung cancer.

This clonotype rates as medium-sized. The rearrangement uses TRBV29-1 and TRBJ1-3; D not resolved. The CDR3 runs to 12 residues. Per the germline V gene, CDR1 is SQVTM and CDR2 is ANQGSEA. The V and J ends lost 3 bases and 4 bases respectively, with 7 bases between them. The DNA of the CDR3 is TGCAGCGTTGACGGGCGGGGAAACACCATATATTTT. Its protein product is CSVDGRGNTIYF.

The chain is built from TRBV7-9 and TRBJ2-1; no clear D. V was cut by 5 bases and J by 3 bases, with 14 bases left in between. The CDR3 spans 15 residues. The V gene's germline CDR1 is SEHNR and CDR2 FQNEAQ (reference sequence). In DNA, the CDR3 is TGTGCCAGCAGCCCCGAGTGGGCCCTCTACAATGAGCAGTTCTTC. This sequence encodes CASSPEWALYNEQFF.

This clonotype was picked up many times. The rearrangement joins TRBV6-1 to TRBJ2-4, with TRBD2 matching over 9 bases. V lost 7 bases and J lost 8; bases outside the gene matches: 9. This CDR3 contains 14 residues. From germline, CDR1 is MNHNS and CDR2 SASEGT. As DNA, the CDR3 is TGTGCCAGCACCCTTGGTAGCGGGAGAGACATTCAGTACTTC. Its translation is CASTLGSGRDIQYF.

The V and J genes are TRBV5-1 and TRBJ2-1; maybe TRBD2 (5 bases). Germline V lookup: CDR1 SGHRS, CDR2 YFSETQ. V was clipped by 4 bases and J by 6 bases, with 17 bases between them. The CDR3 runs 15 residues. CDR3 loop: CASSTTSGFSNEQFF. In DNA, the CDR3 is TGCGCCAGCAGCACTACTAGTGGGTTTTCCAATGAGCAGTTCTTC. Combining the CDR3 with reference TRBV5-1 and TRBJ2-1 gives the whole variable domain KAGVTQTPRYLIKTRGQQVTLSCSPISGHRSVSWYQQTPGQGLQFLFEYFSETQRNKGNFPGRFSGRQFSNSRSEMNVSTLELGDSALYLCASSTTSGFSNEQFFGPGTRLTVL.

By share of the sample, this clonotype is medium-sized. This chain joins TRBV5-1 and TRBJ1-4; 7 bases are shared with TRBD1. CDR3 length equals 14 residues. J gave up 8 bases and V 0 bases, and 4 bases lay outside the gene matches. Germline V gene lookup returns CDR1 SGHRS and CDR2 YFSETQ. In DNA form, the CDR3 reads TGCGCCAGCAGCTTGGGACAGGGAAGGGAAAAACTGTTTTTT. Translation gives CASSLGQGREKLFF.

The J gene is TRBJ2-1, the V gene TRBV19, with 10 positions matching TRBD2. V was clipped by 5 bases and J by 6 bases; unmatched bases: 7. From germline, CDR1 is LNHDA and CDR2 SQIVND (reference sequence). CDR3 size: 15 residues. This chain's CDR3 is CASSPASGSGNEQFF. The DNA of the CDR3 is TGTGCCAGTAGTCCGGCTAGCGGGAGTGGCAATGAGCAGTTCTTC.

By proportion, this clonotype is large. The rearrangement links TRBV28 to TRBJ2-1; 8 bases agree with TRBD1. Germline V lookup: CDR1 MDHEN, CDR2 SYDVKM. The CDR3 is 13 residues long. Trimming removed 6 bases from V and 12 bases from J; junction bases left unmatched: 10. This CDR3 is CASRPQGAGRQFF. CDR3 bases: TGTGCCAGCAGGCCTCAGGGGGCAGGCCGGCAGTTCTTC. Based on the CDR3 plus reference TRBV28 and TRBJ2-1, the full variable domain is DVKVTQSSRYLVKRTGEKVFLECVQDMDHENMFWYRQDPGLGLRLIYFSYDVKMKEKGDIPEGYSVSREKKERFSLILESASTNQTSMYLCASRPQGAGRQFFGPGTRLTVL.

The sample holds many counts of this clonotype. In nucleotides, the CDR3 is TGTGCCAGCAGCTTATCCAGGGCGAGAAATGAGCAGTTCTTC. Amino acid sequence: CASSLSRARNEQFF. The chain employs TRBV7-2 and TRBJ2-1, with D possibly being TRBD1 (5 bases). The germline V and J ends were trimmed by 2 bases and 7 bases, with 12 bases remaining between them. The CDR3 loop spans 14 amino acids. In germline, CDR1 is SGHTA, CDR2 FQGNSA.

This chain links TRBV28 with TRBJ1-2; possibly TRBD1 for D (5 bases). Germline V gene sequence: CDR1 MDHEN, CDR2 SYDVKM. V lost 3 bases and J lost 7, with 12 bases in between. This CDR3 is built from 13 residues. In DNA, the CDR3 is TGTGCCAGCAGTTTGGGACCTGTGTTTGGCTACACCTTC. It codes for CASSLGPVFGYTF.

The V call is TRBV6-5, the J call TRBJ2-2; 13 bases align to TRBD2. This CDR3 has 16 residues. CDR1 and CDR2 (germline): MNHEY, SVGAGI. The junction had 6 bases not matched to a gene; V was cut back by 5 bases and J by 6 bases. The CDR3 reads CASSAGLAGVAGELFF. CDR3 DNA: TGTGCCAGCAGTGCCGGACTAGCGGGAGTCGCCGGGGAGCTGTTTTTT.

This clonotype is categorized as medium-sized. The junction departs from the called germline gene at one end, perhaps through a read error. V and J are TRBV20-1 and TRBJ2-7, with 7 nucleotides matching TRBD2. Germline values: CDR1 DFQATT, CDR2 SNEGSKA (reference sequence). The CDR3 spans 14 residues. The CDR3 loop is CSASGGPSFWEQYF. CDR3 DNA sequence: TGTAGTGCTAGCGGAGGGCCATCCTTCTGGGAGCAGTACTTC.

Judged by abundance, this clonotype is medium-sized (0.01 to 0.1%). The J gene is TRBJ1-5, the V gene TRBV16; no reliable D call. CDR3 length: 14 residues. Germline CDR1 KGHSY, CDR2 FQNENV. V was clipped by 1 base and J by 4 bases, with 8 bases between them. CDR3 amino acids: CASSQWADNQPQHF. CDR3 nucleotides: TGTGCCAGCAGCCAATGGGCTGATAATCAGCCCCAGCATTTT.

This clonotype was picked up a small number of times. This sequence joins TRBV11-2 and TRBJ2-1; no reliable D call. Germline assignment: CDR1 SGHAT and CDR2 FQNNGV. V dropped 5 bases and J dropped 6 bases, with 11 bases sitting between them. The length of the CDR3 is 13 residues. DNA of the CDR3: TGTGCCAGCAGCCCGTTAACTATCAATGAGCAGTTCTTC. It is translated as CASSPLTINEQFF. The full variable domain, completed using reference TRBV11-2 and TRBJ2-1, is EAGVAQSPRYKIIEKRQSVAFWCNPISGHATLYWYQQILGQGPKLLIQFQNNGVVDDSQLPKDRFSAERLKGVDSTLKIQPAKLEDSAVYLCASSPLTINEQFFGPGTRLTVL.

This clonotype turned up a few times. The chain joins TRBV20-1 to TRBJ2-7, with D possibly being TRBD1 or TRBD2 (5 bases each). Germline V lookup: CDR1 DFQATT, CDR2 SNEGSKA (reference sequence). This CDR3 is 14 amino acids long. The V gene lost 6 bases and the J gene lost 2 bases, with 17 bases spanning the gap. CDR3 in DNA: TGCAGTGCCCTGGGGCCCATGGGGGCCTACGAGCAGTACTTC. Encoded protein: CSALGPMGAYEQYF.

As regards this clonotype: A much more abundant neighbour one base away suggests this may be a read error. The missing conserved phenylalanine or tryptophan at the end of this CDR3 makes a read error likely. The chain joins TRBV28 to TRBJ2-3; TRBD2 matches at 13 bases. In germline, CDR1 is MDHEN, CDR2 SYDVKM. The V and J ends lost 8 bases and 2 bases, in that order; junction bases with no gene match: 1. There are 14 residues in the CDR3. The DNA for the CDR3 is TGTGCCAGCGGGACTAGCGGGAACACAGATACGCAGTATTTA. This gives the protein CASGTSGNTDTQYL.

This clonotype has ten or more counts. The chain combines TRBV20-1 with TRBJ1-6; no clear D. The V end lost 6 bases, the J end lost 7 bases, and 13 bases lay between the germline ends. Germline-derived CDR1 and CDR2 are DFQATT and SNEGSKA (reference sequence). The CDR3 loop spans 13 amino acids. This CDR3 reads CSAQEGLNSPLHF. The CDR3 nucleotides read TGCAGTGCCCAGGAGGGATTGAATTCACCCCTCCACTTT.

This clonotype is large by share. This chain joins TRBV6-1 and TRBJ2-7; D is possibly TRBD2 (5 bases). This CDR3 spans 13 amino acids. The V and J ends lost 7 bases and 5 bases respectively, with 15 bases between them. CDR1 and CDR2 (germline): MNHNS, SASEGT. The CDR3 DNA is TGTGCCAGCACAAGTGTCGGGAATAACGAGCAGTACTTC. As protein: CASTSVGNNEQYF.

Within the sample, this clonotype is medium-sized (0.01 to 0.1%). Here the CDR3 reads CASSPGTSGGGETQYF. The CDR3 DNA follows: TGTGCCAGCAGCCCCGGGACTAGCGGAGGGGGGGAGACCCAGTACTTC. This chain joins TRBV11-2 and TRBJ2-5; 11 nucleotides agree with TRBD2. Germline V gene data show CDR1 as SGHAT and CDR2 as FQNNGV. The CDR3 extends over 16 amino acids. The V gene end was trimmed by 5 bases and the J gene end by 5 bases; junction bases not matched to a gene: 10.

This clonotype is medium-sized in the sample. The rearrangement joins TRBV18 to TRBJ2-1; 9 positions match TRBD1. The CDR3 covers 12 residues. Looked up from germline, CDR1 is KGHSH and CDR2 is LQKENI. The V segment lost 0 bases and the J segment 16 bases; nucleotides outside the gene matches: 4. The CDR3 region is CASSPPQGAYFF. The CDR3 DNA reads TGTGCCAGCTCACCACCACAGGGGGCTTATTTCTTC.

Within the sample, this clonotype is medium-sized. This chain joins TRBV24-1 and TRBJ2-2; a weak D match, TRBD2 (6 bases). V gave up 2 bases and J gave up 3 bases, with 12 bases separating them. CDR3 length equals 16 residues. Per germline, CDR1 KGHDR and CDR2 SFDVKD. The CDR3 protein is CATSDWGSGYTGELFF. Written as DNA, the CDR3 is TGTGCCACCAGTGATTGGGGTAGCGGATACACCGGGGAGCTGTTTTTT.

By share of the sample, this clonotype is medium-sized. V usage is TRBV11-2 and J usage is TRBJ2-1, with D tentatively TRBD2 (6 bases). The CDR3 totals 15 residues. Per the germline V gene, CDR1 is SGHAT and CDR2 is FQNNGV. V was clipped by 3 bases and J by 5 bases, with 14 bases between them. CDR3 DNA sequence: TGTGCCAGCAGCTTCGGGGGAACGGCGAACAATGAGCAGTTCTTC. As protein: CASSFGGTANNEQFF.

The CDR3 DNA sequence: TGCAGCGTTGAGGGGGAATGGGCCAATGAGCAGTTCTTC. Its protein product is CSVEGEWANEQFF. The V call is TRBV29-1, the J call TRBJ2-1; D could derive from TRBD1 or TRBD2 (5 bases each). Trimming pared 3 bases from V and 6 bases from J, leaving 12 bases between. Germline V gene sequence: CDR1 SQVTM, CDR2 ANQGSEA. The CDR3 is 13 amino acids.

This clonotype has a count of ten or more. The V call is TRBV2, the J call TRBJ2-3; 8 nucleotides line up with TRBD2. The length of the CDR3 is 13 residues. Germline CDR1 SNHLY, CDR2 FYNNEI. With 10 bases clipped from V and 0 bases from J, the junction kept 3 bases outside the gene matches. The CDR3 DNA reads as TGTGCCACGGCGGGAGGAAGCACAGATACGCAGTATTTT. Its protein product is CATAGGSTDTQYF. Full variable domain (missing parts from reference TRBV2 and TRBJ2-3): EPEVTQTPSHQVTQMGQEVILRCVPISNHLYFYWYRQILGQKVEFLVSFYNNEISEKSEIFDDQFSVERPDGSNFTLKIRSTKLEDSAMYFCATAGGSTDTQYFGPGTRLTVL.